The T cell receptor beta chain described here comes from a study of T cell repertoires in cytomegalovirus infection (dated by TCRdb to between 2018 and 2021). About the study as a whole: The peptide stimulations were aimed at well-studied HLA-B-restricted epitopes as well as recently identified HLA-C-restricted CMV epitopes, whose presentation resists viral immunomodulation. The HLA type of each donor mattered for the analysis, because public TCR beta signatures pointed to carriage of CMV infection along with the matching HLA type.

This specimen's treatment or condition label, per the study, means: in vitro stimulation with specific CMV peptide epitopes to enrich CMV-specific T cells. Data came from an Illumina HiSeq 1500. TCRdb ran its own pipeline on the public reads, namely fastp trimming at Q25 and MiXCR clone calling, and kept in-frame beta chains. Duplicate CDR3 protein sequences are folded into a single record with the most common DNA and genes. For this sample there are 80,000 or so distinct CDR3 sequences; 20% to 30% appear just once. Jointly, the top ten make up 50% of the sample. Regarding this clonotype: Its specific antigen is unknown. No much larger clonotype is one base removed from it; base qualities were not supplied.

Broad study findings and their caveats: The ex vivo response was dominated by HLA-C-restricted CMV-specific TCR beta clonotypes, which also provided the single most frequent clonotype in two of eight donors. In both this cohort and an independent roughly 400-donor cohort, the cumulative frequency of public TCR beta family members distinguished carriers of CMV infection plus the relevant HLA type.

The sample in question was CD8+ T cells from cultured PBMCs, obtained from culture after CMV antigen stimulation. The clonotype comes from a human donor in good health (CMV status not recorded). Some clones in this sample may be carry-over from other donors' samples.

Here the CDR3 is given as CASSDDSNTEAFF. The nucleotide sequence is TGTGCCAGCAGTGATGACAGCAACACTGAAGCTTTCTTT. The sequence links TRBV2 to TRBJ1-1; the D region possibly corresponds to TRBD1 (5 bases align). The CDR3 starts with the cysteine, ends with the phenylalanine, and has 13 residues. Here the CDR3 DNA is all that survives: 39 bases in frame from base 1. Trimming at the junction amounts to 3 bases on V and 2 bases on J, and the germline ends lie 7 bases apart. The germline V gene specifies SNHLY as CDR1 and FYNNEI as CDR2.